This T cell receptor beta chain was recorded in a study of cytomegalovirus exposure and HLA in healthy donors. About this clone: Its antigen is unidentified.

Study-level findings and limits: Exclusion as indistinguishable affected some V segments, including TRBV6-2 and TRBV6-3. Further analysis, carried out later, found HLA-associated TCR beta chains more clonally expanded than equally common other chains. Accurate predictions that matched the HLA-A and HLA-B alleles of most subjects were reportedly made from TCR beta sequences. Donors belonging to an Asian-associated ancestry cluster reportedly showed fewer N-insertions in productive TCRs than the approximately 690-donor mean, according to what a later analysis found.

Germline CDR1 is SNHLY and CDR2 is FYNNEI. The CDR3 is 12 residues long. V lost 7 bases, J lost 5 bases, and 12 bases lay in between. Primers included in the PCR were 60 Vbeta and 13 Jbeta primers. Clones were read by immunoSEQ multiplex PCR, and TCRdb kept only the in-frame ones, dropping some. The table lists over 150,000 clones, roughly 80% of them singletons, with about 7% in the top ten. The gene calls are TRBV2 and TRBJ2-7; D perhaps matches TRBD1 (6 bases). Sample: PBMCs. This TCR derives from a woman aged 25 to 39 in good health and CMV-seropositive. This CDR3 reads CASNRDGDEQYF. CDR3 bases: TGTGCCAGCAACAGGGATGGTGACGAGCAGTACTTC.